This TCR beta chain was documented in a study of blood T cells in healthy people across ages. Germline assignment: CDR1 DFQATT and CDR2 SNEGSKA (reference sequence). This CDR3 contains 14 residues. Trimming pared 1 base from V and 0 bases from J, leaving 10 bases between. A second about 7 to 12 cycle PCR used barcoded and J-beta primers. Each CDR3 protein is one row after TCRdb ran MiXCR on the 5' RACE reads. The sample comprises roughly 2 million distinct CDR3 sequences, about 50% of which are singletons, and approximately 2.1% rests with the top ten. This clonotype was found a few times. The sample was blood. This TCR came from a middle-aged woman in good health. The V call is TRBV20-1, the J call TRBJ2-7; no reliable D call. The CDR3 nucleotides are TGCAGTGCTAGAGTTCAGGCTAGCTCCTACGAGCAGTACTTC. Protein product: CSARVQASSYEQYF.